These 10 T cell receptor beta chains came from one sample sequenced in a study of T cell responses to AZD1222 COVID-19 vaccine (dated by TCRdb to the early 2020s). Libraries were prepared through the immunoSEQ multiplex PCR assay. In TCRdb, the immuneACCESS table is reduced to in-frame sequences with V and J assigned. These tables do not hold every clone; where another copy was compared, an unresolved V gene accounts for under half, and the others remain unexplained. A total of approximately 80,000 clones appear in this sample, 80% to 90% of them only once. Roughly a tenth of the sample belongs to the ten largest clones. The time point label, as the study defines it: about 28 days (+/-7) after the second vaccine dose. The specimen comprised peripheral blood, sampled 28 days after the second AZD1222 dose. Receptor source: an adult who received the AZD1222 COVID-19 vaccine.

The J gene is TRBJ1-6, the V gene TRBV20-1, with 7 bases that match TRBD1. The CDR3 has 15 amino acids. Trimming at V came to 3 bases and at J to 6 bases, leaving 8 bases not matched to a gene. CDR1 DFQATT and CDR2 SNEGSKA come from the germline V gene (reference sequence). This chain's CDR3 is CSASVSAGGNSPLHF. The DNA for the CDR3 is TGCAGTGCTAGTGTCTCGGCAGGGGGTAATTCACCCCTCCACTTT.

This rearrangement joins TRBV5-8 to TRBJ1-2; D remains ambiguous. This CDR3 is 13 amino acids long. Germline V gives CDR1 SGHTS, CDR2 YDEGEE. Deletions cut 4 bases from V and 4 bases from J, with 11 bases between. CDR3 sequence: CASSLGFLYGYTF. DNA of the CDR3: TGTGCCAGCAGCCTCGGATTCCTCTATGGCTACACCTTC.

Only a few counts were recorded for this clone. The V gene is TRBV18, the J gene TRBJ1-2; unclear D gene. CDR1 KGHSH and CDR2 LQKENI come from the germline V gene. Between the trimmed V and J ends, which lost 4 bases and 4 bases, there was a span of 10 bases. This CDR3 comprises 13 residues. As DNA, the CDR3 is TGTGCCAGCTCACTGAGCCCTTCCTATGGCTACACCTTC. This translates into CASSLSPSYGYTF.

V and J are TRBV7-8 and TRBJ2-5; a possible D gene is TRBD2 (5 bases). V was trimmed by 1 base and J by 4 bases, leaving 7 bases between them. The CDR3 extends over 13 amino acids. The V gene's germline CDR1 is SGHVS and CDR2 FQNEAQ. CDR3 DNA sequence: TGTGCCAGCAGCTTAGGTAGCGCAGAGACCCAGTACTTC. Translating it yields CASSLGSAETQYF.

The V call is TRBV3-1 (or the pseudogene TRBV3-2), the J call TRBJ2-2; D not certain. The ends were cut back, 1 base at V and 5 bases at J, with 5 bases in the middle. The CDR3 contains 13 residues. Germline values: CDR1 LGHDT, CDR2 YNNKEL (reference sequence). This chain's CDR3 is CASSQVLTGELFF. CDR3 sequence (DNA): TGTGCCAGCAGCCAAGTTTTAACCGGGGAGCTGTTTTTT.

In this sample, this clone turned up a few times. The chain recombines TRBV5-1 with TRBJ1-3, with 8 bases that match TRBD1. Germline values: CDR1 SGHRS, CDR2 YFSETQ. Trimming cost V 2 bases and J 4 bases; bases outside gene matches: 5. The CDR3 consists of 15 residues. In DNA, the CDR3 is TGCGCCAGCAGCTTATTTCAGGGGGCCGGAAACACCATATATTTT. Translating it yields CASSLFQGAGNTIYF. The whole variable domain, remainder taken from reference TRBV5-1 and TRBJ1-3, is KAGVTQTPRYLIKTRGQQVTLSCSPISGHRSVSWYQQTPGQGLQFLFEYFSETQRNKGNFPGRFSGRQFSNSRSEMNVSTLELGDSALYLCASSLFQGAGNTIYFGEGSWLTVV.

The chain links TRBV19 to TRBJ1-1; D is perhaps TRBD1 (5 bases). Germline lookup yields CDR1 LNHDA and CDR2 SQIVND (reference sequence). Trimming pared 5 bases from V and 4 bases from J, leaving 14 bases between. The CDR3 has 14 residues. DNA for the CDR3: TGTGCCAGTAGTCCGACCGGGGGGAGCACTGAAGCTTTCTTT. Its translation is CASSPTGGSTEAFF. The variable domain in full, with the rest retrieved from reference TRBV19 and TRBJ1-1, is DGGITQSPKYLFRKEGQNVTLSCEQNLNHDAMYWYRQDPGQGLRLIYYSQIVNDFQKGDIAEGYSVSREKKESFPLTVTSAQKNPTAFYLCASSPTGGSTEAFFGQGTRLTVV.

This chain connects TRBV6-1 to TRBJ1-2; a weak D match, TRBD1 (5 bases). V lost 0 bases to trimming and J lost 3 bases, with 20 bases between them. The CDR3 has 18 residues. Germline-derived CDR1 and CDR2 are MNHNS and SASEGT. For the CDR3, the DNA is TGTGCCAGCAGTGAAGCGAGATCGCGGGACTCCCTTTACTATGGCTACACCTTC. It translates to CASSEARSRDSLYYGYTF.

J is TRBJ2-2 and V is TRBV6-2 or TRBV6-3, with D uncertain. Looked up from germline, CDR1 is MNHEY and CDR2 is SVGEGT. V dropped 6 bases and J dropped 4 bases, with 15 bases sitting between them. This CDR3 is 15 amino acids long. The CDR3 DNA reads as TGTGCCAGCAGCTTCCCGACCCTTTTCACCGGGGAGCTGTTTTTT. Encoded protein: CASSFPTLFTGELFF.

The chain employs TRBV7-9 and TRBJ1-2; D is undetermined. The V and J ends lost 5 bases and 1 base respectively, with 11 bases between them. This CDR3 region has 14 residues. The V gene's germline CDR1 is SEHNR and CDR2 FQNEAQ (reference sequence). CDR3 sequence reads: CASSPAGDNYGYTF. The CDR3 DNA is TGTGCCAGCAGCCCGGCCGGTGATAACTATGGCTACACCTTC.